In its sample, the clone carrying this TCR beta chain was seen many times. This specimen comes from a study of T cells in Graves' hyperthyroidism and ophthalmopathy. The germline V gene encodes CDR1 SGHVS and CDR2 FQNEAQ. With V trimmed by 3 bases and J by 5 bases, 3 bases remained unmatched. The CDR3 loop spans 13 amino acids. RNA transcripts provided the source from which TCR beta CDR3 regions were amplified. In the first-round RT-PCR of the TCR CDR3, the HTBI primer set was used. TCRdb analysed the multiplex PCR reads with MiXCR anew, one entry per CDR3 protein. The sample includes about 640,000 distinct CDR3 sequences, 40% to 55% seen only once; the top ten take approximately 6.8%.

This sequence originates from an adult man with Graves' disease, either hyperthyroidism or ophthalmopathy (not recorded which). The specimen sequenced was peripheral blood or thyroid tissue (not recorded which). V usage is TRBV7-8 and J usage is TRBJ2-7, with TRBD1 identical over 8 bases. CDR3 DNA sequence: TGTGCCAGCAGCTTCGGACAGGGCAACGAGCAGTACTTC. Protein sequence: CASSFGQGNEQYF.